The 12 T cell receptor beta chains given below trace back to one sample, sequenced in a study of blood T cell repertoires in COVID-19. The repertoire was sequenced with immunoSEQ multiplex PCR; TCRdb's copy has only in-frame clones and lacks some. Of 75,000 to 95,000 clones in the sample, around 80% were seen once. Input material: peripheral blood. These receptors all come from a man between 60 and 70 years old with COVID-19, enrolled during active disease.

This sequence joins TRBV18 and TRBJ1-1, with a tentative D call TRBD1 (5 bases). Germline CDR1 and CDR2: KGHSH and LQKENI. Between the trimmed V and J ends, which lost 5 bases and 5 bases, there was a span of 9 bases. CDR3 size: 12 residues. CDR3 amino acids: CASSTRGTEAFF. In nucleotides, the CDR3 is TGTGCCAGCTCAACAAGGGGAACTGAAGCTTTCTTT.

J is TRBJ2-7 and V is TRBV30; a weak D match, TRBD2 (6 bases). The CDR3 length is 13 residues. The germline V gene has CDR1 GTSNPN and CDR2 SVGIG (reference sequence). The V end lost 3 bases, the J end lost 4 bases, and 13 bases lay between the germline ends. The DNA for the CDR3 is TGTGCCTGGAGCCTAAGGAGGGGTTACGAGCAGTACTTC. Translated, it gives CAWSLRRGYEQYF.

The chain has TRBV11-2 and TRBJ2-5; D ambiguous. The V end lost 1 base, the J end lost 4 bases, and 16 bases lay between the germline ends. Germline CDR1 reads SGHAT; CDR2 reads FQNNGV. The CDR3 consists of 16 residues. CDR3 nucleotide sequence: TGTGCCAGCAGCTTAGTGGCCCAGGCCCTGGGAGAGACCCAGTACTTC. Amino acid sequence: CASSLVAQALGETQYF.

This clone has a single count. The V and J genes are TRBV6-2 or TRBV6-3 and TRBJ2-7; possible D gene TRBD1, 6 bases. The CDR3 loop spans 17 amino acids. Germline V lookup: CDR1 MNHEY, CDR2 SVGEGT. Trimming removed 2 bases at V and 3 bases at J, with 20 bases between. The CDR3 protein is CASSYLPGQTLFYEQYF. CDR3 sequence (DNA): TGTGCCAGCAGTTACCTCCCAGGACAGACCCTTTTCTACGAGCAGTACTTC.

The chain carries TRBV5-1 and TRBJ2-5; 7 nucleotides align to TRBD2. With 0 bases clipped from V and 2 bases from J, the junction kept 1 base outside the gene matches. CDR3 size: 14 residues. CDR1 is SGHRS, CDR2 YFSETQ, per germline. The CDR3 region is CASSLEGGQETQYF. In DNA form, the CDR3 reads TGCGCCAGCAGCTTGGAGGGAGGGCAAGAGACCCAGTACTTC.

V and J are TRBV5-1 and TRBJ2-1; 7 nucleotides agree with TRBD2. CDR3 length: 14 residues. After removal of 5 bases from V and 4 bases from J, the junction contained 6 bases not matched to a gene. Germline-derived CDR1 and CDR2 are SGHRS and YFSETQ. CDR3: CASRGLAVYNEQFF. The DNA for the CDR3 is TGCGCCAGCAGAGGGCTAGCGGTTTACAATGAGCAGTTCTTC.

This chain connects TRBV4-1 to TRBJ2-5; 9 nucleotides line up with TRBD2. This CDR3 is built from 16 residues. The germline V gene encodes CDR1 MGHRA and CDR2 YSYEKL. The V segment lost 4 bases and the J segment 6 bases; nucleotides outside the gene matches: 12. The CDR3 bases are TGCGCCAGCAGCCTGGGGGGCGGGAGGGGTCTGCAGACCCAGTACTTC. Translation: CASSLGGGRGLQTQYF.

V is TRBV24-1 and J is TRBJ2-3; 7 positions agree with TRBD2. The V gene end was trimmed by 5 bases and the J gene end by 0 bases; junction bases not matched to a gene: 10. The germline gives CDR1 KGHDR, CDR2 SFDVKD. This CDR3 comprises 17 residues. CDR3 sequence: CATSASGGGPSTDTQYF. The CDR3 region has the DNA TGTGCCACCAGTGCTAGCGGAGGAGGACCTAGCACAGATACGCAGTATTTT.

This clone was found once. The chain has TRBV7-2 and TRBJ2-2, with a tentative D call TRBD1 (6 bases). There are 15 residues in the CDR3. Per germline, CDR1 SGHTA and CDR2 FQGNSA. V gave up 2 bases and J gave up 3 bases, with 10 bases separating them. The CDR3 loop is CASSLQGLDTGELFF. In DNA form, the CDR3 reads TGTGCCAGCAGCTTACAGGGGTTGGACACCGGGGAGCTGTTTTTT.

About this clone itself: Other DNA sequences from this sample encode an identical CDR3 as well. This chain joins TRBV27 and TRBJ1-1; TRBD1 might be the D (5 bases). Per germline, CDR1 MNHEY and CDR2 SMNVEV (reference sequence). The CDR3 length is 13 residues. V was shortened by 5 bases and J by 1 base, with 8 bases between the two germline ends. The CDR3 here is CASSTTGNTEAFF. The CDR3 DNA follows: TGTGCCAGCAGTACAACAGGGAACACTGAAGCTTTCTTT.

The gene calls are TRBV19 and TRBJ1-2, with 7 bases lining up with TRBD1. The junction had 5 bases not matched to a gene; V was cut back by 4 bases and J by 6 bases. This CDR3 has 13 amino acids. Germline V lookup: CDR1 LNHDA, CDR2 SQIVND (reference sequence). The CDR3 region is CASSTTGTNGYTF. The CDR3 bases are TGTGCCAGTAGTACGACAGGGACCAATGGCTACACCTTC.

The chain recombines TRBV7-3 with TRBJ2-7, with 15 bases fitting TRBD2. Germline CDR1 is SGHTA and CDR2 is FQGTGA. The length of the CDR3 is 17 residues. The V and J ends lost 3 bases and 2 bases, in that order; junction bases with no gene match: 5. The CDR3 region has the DNA TGTGCCAGCAGCTTCCGGACTAGCGGGGGGGCGGCCTACGAGCAGTACTTC. Translation gives CASSFRTSGGAAYEQYF.